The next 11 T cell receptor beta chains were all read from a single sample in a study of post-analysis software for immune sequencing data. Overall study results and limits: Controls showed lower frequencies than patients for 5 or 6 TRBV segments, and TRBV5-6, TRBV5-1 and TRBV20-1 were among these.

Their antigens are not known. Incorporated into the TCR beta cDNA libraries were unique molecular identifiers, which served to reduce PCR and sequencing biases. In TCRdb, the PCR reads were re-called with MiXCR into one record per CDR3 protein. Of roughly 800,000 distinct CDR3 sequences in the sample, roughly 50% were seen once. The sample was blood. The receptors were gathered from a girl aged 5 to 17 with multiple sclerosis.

The CDR3 DNA follows: TGTGCCAGCAGCCGTCAATGGAGGGGGCAGGTAGAGACCCAGTACTTC. Protein product: CASSRQWRGQVETQYF. The genes are TRBV5-5 and TRBJ2-5; maybe TRBD1 (7 bases). With 4 bases removed from V and 4 bases from J, the gap between germline ends came to 20 bases. This CDR3 contains 16 residues. Germline V CDR1 and CDR2: SGHKS, YYEKEE (reference sequence).

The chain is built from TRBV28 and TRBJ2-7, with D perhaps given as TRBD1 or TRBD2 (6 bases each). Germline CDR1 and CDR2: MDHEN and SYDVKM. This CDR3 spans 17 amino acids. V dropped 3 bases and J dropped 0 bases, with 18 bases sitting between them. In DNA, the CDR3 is TGTGCCAGCAGTTTCCCTACGACGGGGGCTCTCTCCTACGAGCAGTACTTC. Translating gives CASSFPTTGALSYEQYF.

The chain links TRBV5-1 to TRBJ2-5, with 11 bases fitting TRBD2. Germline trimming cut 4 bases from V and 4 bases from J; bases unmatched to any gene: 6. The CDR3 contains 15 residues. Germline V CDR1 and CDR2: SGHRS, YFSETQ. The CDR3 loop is CASSRLGLAGETQYF. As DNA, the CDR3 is TGCGCCAGCAGCCGGTTAGGACTAGCGGGAGAGACCCAGTACTTC. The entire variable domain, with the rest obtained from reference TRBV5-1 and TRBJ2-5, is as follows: KAGVTQTPRYLIKTRGQQVTLSCSPISGHRSVSWYQQTPGQGLQFLFEYFSETQRNKGNFPGRFSGRQFSNSRSEMNVSTLELGDSALYLCASSRLGLAGETQYFGPGTRLLVL.

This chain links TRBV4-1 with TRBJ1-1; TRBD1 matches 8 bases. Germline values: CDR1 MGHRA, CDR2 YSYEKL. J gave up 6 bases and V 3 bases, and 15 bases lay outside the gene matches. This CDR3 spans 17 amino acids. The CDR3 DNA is TGCGCCAGCAGCCAGATGGGGTACTGGACAGGGATTTCTGAAGCTTTCTTT. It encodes CASSQMGYWTGISEAFF.

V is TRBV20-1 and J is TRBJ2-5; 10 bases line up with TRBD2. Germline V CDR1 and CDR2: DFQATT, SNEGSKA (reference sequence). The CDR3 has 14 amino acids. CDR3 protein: CGGTASGSGETQYF. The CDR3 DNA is TGCGGGGGGACTGCTAGCGGGAGTGGAGAGACCCAGTACTTC.

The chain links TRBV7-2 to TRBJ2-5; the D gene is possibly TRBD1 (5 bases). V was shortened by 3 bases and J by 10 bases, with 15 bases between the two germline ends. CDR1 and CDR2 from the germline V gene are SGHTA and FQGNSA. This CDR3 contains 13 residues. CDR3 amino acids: CASSLVDTLYQYF. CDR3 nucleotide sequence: TGTGCCAGCAGCTTGGTGGACACTCTATACCAGTACTTC.

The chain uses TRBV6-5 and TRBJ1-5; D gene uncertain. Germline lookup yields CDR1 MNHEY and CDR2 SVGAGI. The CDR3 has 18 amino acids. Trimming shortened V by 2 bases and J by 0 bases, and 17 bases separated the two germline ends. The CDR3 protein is CASSYLPTRAYSNQPQHF. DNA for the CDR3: TGTGCCAGCAGTTACCTCCCGACGCGGGCTTATAGCAATCAGCCCCAGCATTTT.

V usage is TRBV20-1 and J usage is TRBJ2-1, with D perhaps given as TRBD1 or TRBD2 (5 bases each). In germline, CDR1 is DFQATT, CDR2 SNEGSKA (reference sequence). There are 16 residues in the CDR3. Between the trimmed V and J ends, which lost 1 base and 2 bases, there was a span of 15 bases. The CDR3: CSARGPGTRAYNEQFF. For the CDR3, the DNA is TGCAGTGCTAGAGGTCCGGGGACGAGAGCCTACAATGAGCAGTTCTTC.

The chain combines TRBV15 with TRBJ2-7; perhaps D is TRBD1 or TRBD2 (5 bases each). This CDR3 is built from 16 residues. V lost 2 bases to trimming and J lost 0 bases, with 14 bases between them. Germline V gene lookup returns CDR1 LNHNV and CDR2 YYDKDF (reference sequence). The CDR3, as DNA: TGTGCCACCAGCAGATGGGTGGGGGTTGGCTCCTACGAGCAGTACTTC. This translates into CATSRWVGVGSYEQYF.

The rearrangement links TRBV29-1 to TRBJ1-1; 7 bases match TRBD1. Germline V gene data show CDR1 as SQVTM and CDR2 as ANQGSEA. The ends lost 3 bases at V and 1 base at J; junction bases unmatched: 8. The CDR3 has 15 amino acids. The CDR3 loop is CSVEVGGIENTEAFF. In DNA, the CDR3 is TGCAGCGTTGAGGTAGGGGGCATCGAGAACACTGAAGCTTTCTTT.

CDR3 residues: CATSRDLSAGADNEQFF. The CDR3 DNA reads TGTGCCACCAGCAGAGACCTCTCGGCGGGAGCTGACAATGAGCAGTTCTTC. The chain combines TRBV15 with TRBJ2-1, with TRBD2 identical over 7 bases. Germline CDR1 reads LNHNV; CDR2 reads YYDKDF (reference sequence). CDR3 length: 17 residues. Trimming at V came to 0 bases and at J to 5 bases, leaving 10 bases not matched to a gene.